Below are 23 T cell receptor beta chains sequenced from a single sample in a study of cytomegalovirus exposure and HLA in healthy donors. Use of 60 Vbeta and 13 Jbeta primers characterized the PCR. TCRdb keeps only in-frame clones here, not all; method: immunoSEQ multiplex PCR. In the table there are 150,000 to 200,000 clones, about 85% of which are singletons. Input material: PBMCs. The receptors shown here come from a woman aged 45 to 65 in good health and CMV-seronegative.

This clone was counted a single time. CDR3 sequence (DNA): TGTGCCAGCAGCCCGCAGGGGCTTCGGAACGAGCAGTACTTC. This gives the protein CASSPQGLRNEQYF. The rearrangement uses TRBV14 and TRBJ2-7, with D maybe TRBD1 (6 bases). The CDR3 is made up of 14 amino acids. Trimming removed 4 bases from V and 5 bases from J, with 15 bases in between. Germline V CDR1 and CDR2: SGHDN, FVKESK.

V usage is TRBV7-8 and J usage is TRBJ1-1; tentatively, D is TRBD1 (6 bases). This CDR3 is built from 14 residues. Trimming cost V 5 bases and J 5 bases, with 15 bases left between them. Per the germline V gene, CDR1 is SGHVS and CDR2 is FQNEAQ. The chain's CDR3 is CASSRQAGVTEAFF. The CDR3 DNA sequence: TGTGCCAGCAGCAGACAGGCAGGGGTAACTGAAGCTTTCTTT.

The chain combines TRBV7-8 with TRBJ2-5, with D maybe TRBD1 (5 bases). V shed 5 bases and J shed 2 bases, with 12 bases lying between them. The CDR3 length is 14 residues. Germline loops: CDR1 SGHVS, CDR2 FQNEAQ. The DNA of the CDR3 is TGTGCCAGCAGCCCAGAGACAGAACAAGAGACCCAGTACTTC. Its translation is CASSPETEQETQYF.

Concerning this clone itself: Different DNA sequences within this sample yield the same CDR3. The chain links TRBV10-3 to TRBJ1-1; 7 bases align to TRBD1. This CDR3 contains 13 residues. V trimming: 8 bases; J trimming: 8 bases; junction bases outside the gene matches: 11. The germline V gene has CDR1 ENHRY and CDR2 SYGVKD. CDR3 sequence (DNA): TGTGCCATCCGGGACAGCCAGAATCTAGAAGCTTTCTTT. Translated, it gives CAIRDSQNLEAFF.

The chain joins TRBV18 to TRBJ2-2; the D is unclear. The CDR3 runs 17 residues. V lost 4 bases to trimming and J lost 0 bases, with 15 bases between them. In germline, CDR1 is KGHSH, CDR2 LQKENI. The CDR3 loop is CASSLKQNHANTGELFF. Here the CDR3 DNA reads TGTGCCAGCTCACTCAAACAGAACCACGCGAACACCGGGGAGCTGTTTTTT.

V gene TRBV9 combines with J gene TRBJ2-3, with D possibly TRBD1 on 6 matching bases. Germline-derived CDR1 and CDR2 are SGDLS and YYNGEE. The germline V and J ends were trimmed by 4 bases and 0 bases, with 12 bases remaining between them. CDR3 length: 15 amino acids. For the CDR3, the DNA is TGTGCCAGCAGCTCTAGGGGGTTCAGCACAGATACGCAGTATTTT. This translates into CASSSRGFSTDTQYF.

This chain connects TRBV10-3 to TRBJ1-1; D gene ambiguous. V lost 2 bases and J lost 4, with 14 bases in between. The CDR3 totals 15 residues. Germline lookup yields CDR1 ENHRY and CDR2 SYGVKD. The CDR3 spells CAISEGPQRSTEAFF. The CDR3, as DNA: TGTGCCATCAGTGAGGGCCCACAAAGGAGCACTGAAGCTTTCTTT.

The chain links TRBV27 to TRBJ2-7, with D perhaps TRBD1 (6 bases). V was pared by 8 bases and J by 5 bases, with 16 bases between. The CDR3 length is 13 residues. The V gene's germline CDR1 is MNHEY and CDR2 SMNVEV (reference sequence). The CDR3: CASGVWGQNEQYF. CDR3 bases: TGTGCCAGCGGAGTCTGGGGGCAGAACGAGCAGTACTTC.

As for this clone: No conserved phenylalanine or tryptophan ends this CDR3, so it is likely a read error. The CDR3 coding sequence is TGTGCCAGCAGCCCGGGACTACGGTCGGCTGAAGCTTTCCTT. Translated, it gives CASSPGLRSAEAFL. The chain joins TRBV5-4 to TRBJ1-1, with D maybe TRBD1 (5 bases). CDR3 size: 14 residues. The V gene lost 4 bases and the J gene lost 6 bases, with 16 bases spanning the gap. Germline CDR1 is SGHNT and CDR2 is YYREEE (reference sequence).

V usage is TRBV30 and J usage is TRBJ2-3; no clear D gene. Between the trimmed V and J ends, which lost 1 base and 3 bases, there was a span of 8 bases. CDR3 size: 13 residues. Germline lookup yields CDR1 GTSNPN and CDR2 SVGIG (reference sequence). CDR3 sequence reads: CAWSATGTDTQYF. CDR3 in DNA: TGTGCCTGGAGTGCCACCGGGACAGATACGCAGTATTTT.

This clone has only a few counts. The chain joins TRBV6-5 to TRBJ1-1, with D maybe TRBD1 (5 bases). Trimming removed 0 bases from V and 5 bases from J, with 13 bases in between. The CDR3 covers 15 residues. The germline V gene encodes CDR1 MNHEY and CDR2 SVGAGI. The CDR3, as DNA: TGTGCCAGCAGTTACTCGGGGCAAGGCTGGACTGAAGCTTTCTTT. This gives the protein CASSYSGQGWTEAFF.

This sequence joins TRBV5-8 and TRBJ1-5, with D possibly TRBD1 on 5 matching bases. The germline V and J ends were trimmed by 4 bases and 4 bases, with 27 bases remaining between them. The length of the CDR3 is 19 residues. Germline loops: CDR1 SGHTS, CDR2 YDEGEE. The DNA for the CDR3 is TGTGCCAGCAGCCCCCTAGGGATACTTCGGGGGGGAAGGAATCAGCCCCAGCATTTT. Translated, it gives CASSPLGILRGGRNQPQHF.

The chain joins TRBV9 to TRBJ2-1; 12 positions agree with TRBD2. Germline loops: CDR1 SGDLS, CDR2 YYNGEE. V was clipped by 7 bases and J by 10 bases; unmatched bases: 12. The CDR3 has 15 amino acids. The CDR3 spells CASGTTSGGPLEQFF. The CDR3 coding sequence is TGTGCCAGCGGTACGACTAGCGGGGGACCACTAGAGCAGTTCTTC. Supplemented by reference TRBV9 and TRBJ2-1, the full variable domain reads DSGVTQTPKHLITATGQRVTLRCSPRSGDLSVYWYQQSLDQGLQFLIQYYNGEERAKGNILERFSAQQFPDLHSELNLSSLELGDSALYFCASGTTSGGPLEQFFGPGTRLTVL.

Concerning this clone: The same CDR3 can be traced to other DNA sequences in this sample. The chain carries TRBV20-1 and TRBJ2-7; the D is unclear. The ends were cut back, 1 base at V and 4 bases at J, with 2 bases in the middle. The CDR3 loop spans 10 amino acids. The germline CDR1 and CDR2 sequences are DFQATT and SNEGSKA (reference sequence). For the CDR3, the DNA is TGCAGTGCTAGAGCTTACGAGCAGTACTTC. Protein sequence: CSARAYEQYF.

In this sample, this clone turned up a few times. The J gene is TRBJ1-3, the V gene TRBV9, with 8 positions matching TRBD1. The CDR3 extends over 15 amino acids. Germline V gene sequence: CDR1 SGDLS, CDR2 YYNGEE. With V trimmed by 1 base and J by 4 bases, 4 bases remained unmatched. The CDR3 coding sequence is TGTGCCAGCAGCGTACGTTCAGGGGGCGGAAACACCATATATTTT. Residues: CASSVRSGGGNTIYF.

This clone showed up just a few times. J is TRBJ1-2 and V is TRBV18; D gene ambiguous. Germline lookup yields CDR1 KGHSH and CDR2 LQKENI. The germline V and J ends were trimmed by 1 base and 6 bases, with 12 bases remaining between them. CDR3 length equals 14 residues. The CDR3 loop reads CASSPLLNLDGYTF. CDR3 nucleotides: TGTGCCAGCTCACCACTGCTAAACTTAGATGGCTACACCTTC.

The chain recombines TRBV28 with TRBJ1-5; TRBD1 matches 8 bases. The CDR3 sequence is 15 residues long. CDR1 is MDHEN, CDR2 SYDVKM, per germline. V lost 6 bases, J lost 11 bases, and 15 bases stayed unmatched. In DNA, the CDR3 is TGTGCCAGCAGACCATTGGCGGCAGGGGGCATTACCCAGCATTTT. Translating it yields CASRPLAAGGITQHF.

The rearrangement joins TRBV2 to TRBJ2-4; 8 bases are shared with TRBD1. The J segment lost 5 bases and the V segment lost 2 bases, leaving 8 bases of the junction unmatched. Germline-derived CDR1 and CDR2 are SNHLY and FYNNEI. The CDR3 is 16 amino acids. Here the CDR3 reads CASSERKTGVENIQYF. CDR3 DNA sequence: TGTGCCAGCAGTGAAAGGAAGACAGGGGTAGAAAACATTCAGTACTTC.

This clone was seen just once. The rearrangement uses TRBV7-8 and TRBJ1-2; D may be TRBD1 (6 bases). The germline V gene has CDR1 SGHVS and CDR2 FQNEAQ. The CDR3 consists of 14 residues. V lost 3 bases and J 2 bases, leaving 10 bases between the germline ends. The CDR3 reads CASSFGQTNYGYTF. Written as DNA, the CDR3 is TGTGCCAGCAGCTTTGGACAGACGAACTATGGCTACACCTTC.

The chain links TRBV7-2 to TRBJ2-5, with D tentatively TRBD2 (5 bases). The CDR3 runs to 14 residues. V lost 4 bases to trimming and J lost 8 bases, with 17 bases between them. Germline CDR1 SGHTA, CDR2 FQGNSA. CDR3 sequence: CASSSRLPGVTQYF. In DNA form, the CDR3 reads TGTGCCAGCAGCTCTCGACTGCCCGGGGTTACCCAGTACTTC. Full variable domain (remainder filled in from reference TRBV7-2 and TRBJ2-5): GAGVSQSPSNKVTEKGKDVELRCDPISGHTALYWYRQSLGQGLEFLIYFQGNSAPDKSGLPSDRFSAERTGGSVSTLTIQRTQQEDSAVYLCASSSRLPGVTQYFGPGTRLLVL.

CDR3 sequence reads: CASTPPGQEITGYTF. CDR3 nucleotide sequence: TGTGCCAGCACCCCTCCTGGGCAGGAAATAACGGGCTACACCTTC. This chain links TRBV28 with TRBJ1-2; D is undetermined. CDR1 and CDR2 (germline): MDHEN, SYDVKM. V was pared by 7 bases and J by 8 bases, with 23 bases between. The CDR3 runs to 15 residues.

Written as DNA, the CDR3 is TGTGCCACCACCACTAGGGGGGGCTGGGAGACCCAGTACTTC. Translated: CATTTRGGWETQYF. The chain joins TRBV15 to TRBJ2-5; D perhaps matches TRBD2 (7 bases). The CDR3 contains 14 residues. Germline values: CDR1 LNHNV, CDR2 YYDKDF (reference sequence). Between the trimmed V and J ends, which lost 7 bases and 5 bases, there was a span of 17 bases.

The rearrangement links TRBV7-3 to TRBJ1-6; D is possibly TRBD1 (5 bases). The CDR3 has 15 amino acids. The V gene's germline CDR1 is SGHTA and CDR2 FQGTGA. V was cut by 1 base and J by 3 bases, with 7 bases left in between. This CDR3 reads CASSLMGLYNSPLHF. The CDR3 DNA is TGTGCCAGCAGCTTAATGGGACTCTATAATTCACCCCTCCACTTT.